This T cell receptor (beta chain) was profiled in a study of radiotherapy plus CTLA-4 blockade in lung cancer. Study-level information: Around 19% of patients responded objectively, and about 33% achieved disease control. Study-level results: Clones derived from tumor TCRs expanded in blood after radiotherapy plus ipilimumab.

By sample fraction, this clone is medium-sized. As yet, its antigen is unknown. Measured with immunoSEQ multiplex PCR; TCRdb has only the in-frame clones, and not every one. The table has about 28,000 clones, roughly 80% seen once; the top ten hold about 7.7%. Trimming removed 4 bases at V and 7 bases at J, with 11 bases between. This CDR3 has 13 amino acids. Germline CDR1 is LNHDA and CDR2 is SQIVND (reference sequence). The source material was peripheral blood, sampled from a patient treated with radiotherapy plus ipilimumab. The receptor comes from a human donor with non-small cell lung cancer who had stable disease on radiotherapy plus ipilimumab. The rearrangement uses TRBV19 and TRBJ1-5; D not certain. Here the CDR3 DNA reads TGTGCCAGTAGTAACGCAGTGAGGCAGCCCCAGCATTTT. Its translation: CASSNAVRQPQHF.